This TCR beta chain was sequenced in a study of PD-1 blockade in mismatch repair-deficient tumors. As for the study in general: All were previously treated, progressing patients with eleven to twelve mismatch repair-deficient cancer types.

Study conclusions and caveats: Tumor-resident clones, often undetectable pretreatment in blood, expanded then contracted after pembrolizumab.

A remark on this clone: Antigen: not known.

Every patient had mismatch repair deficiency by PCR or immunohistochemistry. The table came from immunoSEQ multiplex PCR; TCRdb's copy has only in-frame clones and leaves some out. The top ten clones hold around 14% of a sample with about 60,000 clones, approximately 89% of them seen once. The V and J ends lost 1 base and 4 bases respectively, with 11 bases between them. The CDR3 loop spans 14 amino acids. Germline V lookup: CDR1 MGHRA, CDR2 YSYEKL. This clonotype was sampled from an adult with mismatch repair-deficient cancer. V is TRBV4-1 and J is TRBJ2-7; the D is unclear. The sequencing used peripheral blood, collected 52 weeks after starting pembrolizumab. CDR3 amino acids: CASSQVSSSYEQYF. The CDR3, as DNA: TGCGCCAGCAGCCAAGTAAGCTCAAGTTACGAGCAGTACTTC.